These T cell receptor beta chains were read from a single sample in a study of shared clonotypes between healthy human individuals. Measured with immunoSEQ multiplex PCR; TCRdb has only the in-frame clones, and not every one. The sample lists under 750,000 clones, around 77% seen once, with about 1.7% in the top ten. Sample: memory CD4+ T cells sorted from blood. These receptors all stem from a woman in her twenties or thirties in good health. The CDR3 runs from the conserved cysteine through the conserved F or W. Each record gives: D gene, V gene, clone size, J gene, CDR3 DNA, CDR3 protein. D genes are given only for firm matches. Only part of the rows carry a size: once, few, many, or a class if the clone is expanded.

TRBD2	TRBV4-1	NA	TRBJ2-1	TGCGCCAGCAGCCAAGCCTTAATCGGGGCGGGAGGGTTACATGAGCAGTTCTTC	CASSQALIGAGGLHEQFF
NA	TRBV14	NA	TRBJ2-7	TGTGCCAGCAGCCAGCGTTTACCGGGACACATCTCCTACGAGCAGTACTTC	CASSQRLPGHISYEQYF
NA	TRBV6-6	NA	TRBJ1-2	TGTGCCAGCAGTCCCCATAGGATCTATGGCTACACCTTC	CASSPHRIYGYTF
NA	TRBV27	few	TRBJ2-1	TGTGCCAGCAGTTTACGGCCAGGGTACGTCAATGAGCAGTTCTTC	CASSLRPGYVNEQFF
TRBD2	TRBV2	NA	TRBJ2-5	TGTGCCAGCAGTGAATCGGGGGGAGGGGAAGAGACCCAGTACTTC	CASSESGGGEETQYF
NA	TRBV7-9	few	TRBJ1-2	TGTGCCAGCAGCTTAGGATTGGGGAACTATGGCTACACCTTC	CASSLGLGNYGYTF
TRBD1	TRBV7-2	NA	TRBJ1-5	TGTGCCAGCAGCCCTTGGACAGGGGGAAGTCAGCCCCAGCATTTT	CASSPWTGGSQPQHF
NA	TRBV28	NA	TRBJ2-1	TGTGCCAGCAAATCAGTCGAATACTACAATGAGCAGTTCTTC	CASKSVEYYNEQFF
NA	TRBV28	NA	TRBJ2-1	TGTGCCAGCAGTCCAGGGACATCTGACAATGAGCAGTTCTTC	CASSPGTSDNEQFF
NA	TRBV18	NA	TRBJ2-7	TGTGCCGCTTCGGAGGGCCCCTACGAGCAGTACTTC	CAASEGPYEQYF
TRBD2	TRBV5-4	NA	TRBJ2-1	TGTGCCAGCAGCCTCACTAGCGGGATATACAATGAGCAGTTCTTC	CASSLTSGIYNEQFF
NA	TRBV18	many	TRBJ1-5	TGTGCCAGCTCACCACGACAGGCTTACAATCAGCCCCAGCATTTT	CASSPRQAYNQPQHF
NA	TRBV10-3	NA	TRBJ1-5	TGTGCCATTAGGGAAGGGGGTCAGCCCCAGCATTTT	CAIREGGQPQHF
TRBD2	TRBV30	NA	TRBJ2-7	TGTGCCTGGAGTTTTGGGTTAACTAGCGACTACGAGCAGTACTTC	CAWSFGLTSDYEQYF
TRBD1	TRBV5-1	NA	TRBJ1-2	TGCGCCAGCAGCTTGGGCGACAGGGACTATGGAGGCTACACCTTC	CASSLGDRDYGGYTF
TRBD1	TRBV11-1	NA	TRBJ2-7	TGTGCCAGCAGCCTGGGAAGTCTCGAGGGGGCTTCTGGTTACGAGCAGTACTTC	CASSLGSLEGASGYEQYF
NA	TRBV20-1	NA	TRBJ2-5	TGCAGTGCTAGAGATCAGGTGACCCAGTACTTC	CSARDQVTQYF
NA	TRBV28	NA	TRBJ2-7	TGTGCCAGCAGCCAAGCCCCTGGGAGGGGGAGGTTCTACGAGCAGTACTTC	CASSQAPGRGRFYEQYF
TRBD2	TRBV7-9	NA	TRBJ2-1	TGTGCCAGCACGGGGACTAGCGGGATAAATGAGCAGTTCTTC	CASTGTSGINEQFF
NA	TRBV9	few	TRBJ1-2	TGTGCCAGCAGCGCACCCTTCGTCGCCTCGTTC	CASSAPFVASF
TRBD1	TRBV9	NA	TRBJ2-7	TGTGCCAGCAGCGTATCGACAGGGGGCTCCTACGAGCAGTACTTC	CASSVSTGGSYEQYF
TRBD1	TRBV7-8	NA	TRBJ1-4	TGTGCCAGCAGCCACAGGACAGGGTTAAATGAAAAACTGTTTTTT	CASSHRTGLNEKLFF
TRBD1	TRBV19	NA	TRBJ2-2	TGTGCCAGTAGCCCTACAGGGGGCCCCATTCCCGGGGAGCTGTTTTTT	CASSPTGGPIPGELFF
TRBD1	TRBV19	NA	TRBJ2-3	TGTGCCAGCAGTACAGGGGTCACAGATACGCAGTATTTT	CASSTGVTDTQYF
NA	TRBV19	many	TRBJ2-6	TGTGCCAGTAGTAACACAAGGGCTGGGGCCAACGTCCTGACTTTC	CASSNTRAGANVLTF
NA	TRBV5-1	NA	TRBJ2-1	TGCGCCAGCAGCTTGGGGCATGGGATTAATGAGCAGTTCTTC	CASSLGHGINEQFF
TRBD2	TRBV7-9	NA	TRBJ2-1	TGTGCCAGCAAACCCGGGACTAGCGCGGTACGTGAGCAGTTCTTC	CASKPGTSAVREQFF
TRBD2	TRBV15	NA	TRBJ2-2	TGTGCCACCAGCAGGCGACTAGCGGCGAACACCGGGGAGCTGTTTTTT	CATSRRLAANTGELFF
TRBD2	TRBV28	NA	TRBJ2-5	TGTGCCAGCAGTTTATACTACTATCTAGCGGGAGGGACAGAGACCCAGTACTTC	CASSLYYYLAGGTETQYF
NA	TRBV6-5	NA	TRBJ1-5	TGTGCCAGCAGTTACGGCGGGCGAAGGGCGAATCAGCCCCAGCATTTT	CASSYGGRRANQPQHF
NA	TRBV11-3	NA	TRBJ2-3	TGTGCCAGCAGCTTAGATGCACTAGGTACTCCAGATACGCAGTATTTT	CASSLDALGTPDTQYF
TRBD2	TRBV27	NA	TRBJ2-7	TGTGTGACGACTAGCGGAACCTACGAGCAGTACTTC	CVTTSGTYEQYF
NA	TRBV7-9	NA	TRBJ2-3	TGTGCCAGCAGCTCCCGAACAGATACGCAGTATTTT	CASSSRTDTQYF
NA	TRBV6-6	NA	TRBJ2-3	TGTGCCAGCAGTTACGGGACAATGAGCACAGATACGCAGTATTTT	CASSYGTMSTDTQYF
TRBD1	TRBV19	NA	TRBJ1-2	TGTGCCAGTAGTGCCCCTGGGACAGCTAACTATGGCTACACCTTC	CASSAPGTANYGYTF
TRBD2	TRBV27	NA	TRBJ2-5	TGTGCCAGCAGTTTCGACCGTAGCGGGGGCCAAGAGACCCAGTACTTC	CASSFDRSGGQETQYF
NA	TRBV6-5	NA	TRBJ2-1	TGTGCCAGCAGCCACTCCCCAGGTGCTGAGCAGTTCTTC	CASSHSPGAEQFF
NA	TRBV7-9	NA	TRBJ2-5	TGTGCCAGCAGCTTTTACAGTAGCACCCAAGAGACCCAGTACTTC	CASSFYSSTQETQYF
NA	TRBV4-2	NA	TRBJ1-2	TGTGCCAGCAGCCCTCGAGACCCCCCTGGCTACACCTTC	CASSPRDPPGYTF
NA	TRBV19	NA	TRBJ2-7	TGTGCCAGTAGTCCACAGGCGGGCCACGAGCAGTACTTC	CASSPQAGHEQYF
NA	TRBV2	many	TRBJ1-4	TGTGCCAGCACCAGGGGCCCCCGTAATGAAAAACTGTTTTTT	CASTRGPRNEKLFF
NA	TRBV14	NA	TRBJ1-1	TGTGCCAGCAGCCAAGGGTTTAGAGGCACTGAAGCTTTCTTT	CASSQGFRGTEAFF
NA	TRBV2	NA	TRBJ2-6	TGTGCCAGCAGTGGAGAGACCTCTGGGGCCAACGTCCTGACTTTC	CASSGETSGANVLTF
NA	TRBV25-1	NA	TRBJ1-1	TGTGCCAGCAGTGAATTGGACAGAATGAACACTGAAGCTTTCTTT	CASSELDRMNTEAFF
TRBD1	TRBV4-1	NA	TRBJ1-1	TGCGCCAGCAGCCAAAACCGGGACAGGGAAGCTTTCTTT	CASSQNRDREAFF
NA	TRBV7-9	NA	TRBJ1-1	TGTGCCAGCAGCTTAATCCCCCAAGAGGACATGAACACTGAAGCTTTCTTT	CASSLIPQEDMNTEAFF
NA	TRBV5-1	NA	TRBJ2-4	TGCGCCAGCAGCTTGGAGCATGGCAAAAACATTCAGTACTTC	CASSLEHGKNIQYF
NA	TRBV28	NA	TRBJ2-3	TGTGCCAGCAGTCTGAATAGACGTACGCAGTATTTT	CASSLNRRTQYF
NA	TRBV28	NA	TRBJ1-2	TGTGCCAGCAGACCCGCGGGATTTGGCTACACCTTC	CASRPAGFGYTF
NA	TRBV10-1	NA	TRBJ1-5	TGCGCCAGCAGTGAGCAGGGGAATCAGCCCCAGCATTTT	CASSEQGNQPQHF
TRBD1	TRBV6-5	NA	TRBJ2-2	TGTGCCAGCAGTGGGACAGCGAACACCGGGGAGCTGTTTTTT	CASSGTANTGELFF